This T cell receptor (beta chain) was identified in a study of cytomegalovirus exposure and HLA in healthy donors. Overall study results and limits: Some V segments, including TRBV6-2 and TRBV6-3, were excluded as indistinguishable.

The CDR3 loop spans 15 amino acids. It was with 60 Vbeta and 13 Jbeta primers that the PCR ran. Profiling relied on immunoSEQ multiplex PCR, and the TCRdb table lists in-frame clones only, not all of them. Of under 200,000 clones listed, 68% are singletons. On this clone itself: The antigen is not known.

This receptor was taken from a woman between 40 and 55 years old in good health and CMV-seropositive. Sequenced: PBMCs. V and J are TRBV21-1 and TRBJ2-2; the table assigns TRBD1, which was not confirmed against the DNA. TRBV21-1 represents a pseudogene. CDR3 region: CASSLDRAATGELFF. In nucleotides, the CDR3 is TGTGCCAGCAGCCTAGACAGGGCCGCTACCGGGGAGCTGTTTTTT.